The T cell receptor (beta chain) under discussion was sequenced for a study of early T cells in non-severe SARS-CoV-2 infection. Study information: The authors sequenced bulk RNA from unsorted whole blood, leaving chains unpaired.

Researchers tagged individual cDNA molecules with unique molecular identifiers. TCRdb analysed the 5' RACE reads with MiXCR anew, one entry per CDR3 protein. Of fewer than 30,000 distinct CDR3 sequences in the sample, around 5% were seen once. This clonotype was observed at least ten times. The antigen remains unidentified. The CDR3 has 20 residues. V lost 5 bases, J lost 0 bases, and 20 bases stayed unmatched. Germline loops: CDR1 MNHNS, CDR2 SASEGT. Study-wide points: Anti-spike CD8 responses were favored by VDJdb matching, which missed private and CD4 specificities.

The V and J genes are TRBV6-1 and TRBJ1-1; 8 nucleotides agree with TRBD1. This sequence originates from an adult who was a healthcare worker with PCR-confirmed SARS-CoV-2 infection or an uninfected control (not recorded which). Input material: whole blood. DNA of the CDR3: TGTGCCAGCAGTCCCCAGGGTTTCGGACAGGGAAGGTTGGTGAACACTGAAGCTTTCTTT. This encodes CASSPQGFGQGRLVNTEAFF.